This T cell receptor beta chain originates from a study of cytomegalovirus exposure and HLA in healthy donors. CDR3 length: 14 amino acids. V was clipped by 7 bases and J by 4 bases; unmatched bases: 9. Germline-derived CDR1 and CDR2 are MDHEN and SYDVKM. The PCR used 60 Vbeta and 13 Jbeta primers. Using immunoSEQ multiplex PCR, the repertoire was profiled, and TCRdb retains in-frame clones only, with some absent. Its listing shows about 210,000 clones. The sequenced material came from PBMCs. This TCR was recovered from a woman in her thirties in good health and CMV-seropositive. This sequence joins TRBV28 and TRBJ2-7; 8 nucleotides match TRBD2. The CDR3 protein is CASTTAGGRYEQYF. DNA for the CDR3: TGTGCCAGCACCACGGCGGGAGGTCGGTACGAGCAGTACTTC.